This is a list of T cell receptor beta chains from one sample in a study of blood T cell repertoires in COVID-19. Only in-frame clones appear in the TCRdb table, and some are missing; sequencing was by immunoSEQ multiplex PCR. The sample lists around 150,000 clones; around four fifths were seen once. The sample was PBMCs or T cells enriched from blood (not recorded which). Receptor source: a man aged 50 to 59 who had recovered from COVID-19. Each CDR3 is given with its conserved first and last residue. Each record gives: D gene, clone size, J gene, V gene, CDR3 protein, CDR3 DNA. A D gene is named only where the DNA matches it firmly. Where a row states a size, it is once, few, many or the class of an expanded clone; other rows omit it.

d_gene: NA
abundance: NA
j_gene: TRBJ1-5
v_gene: TRBV6-4
CDR3aa: CASSDWGVVQPQHF
CDR3nt: TGTGCCAGCAGTGACTGGGGGGTGGTTCAGCCCCAGCATTTT

d_gene: NA
abundance: NA
j_gene: TRBJ2-3
v_gene: TRBV6-1
CDR3aa: CASSEGERDTDTQYF
CDR3nt: TGTGCCAGCAGTGAAGGGGAACGGGATACAGATACGCAGTATTTT

d_gene: NA
abundance: NA
j_gene: TRBJ2-2
v_gene: TRBV21-1
CDR3aa: CASSKESGGYNTGELFF
CDR3nt: TGTGCCAGCAGCAAAGAGTCGGGGGGATACAACACCGGGGAGCTGTTTTTT

d_gene: TRBD1
abundance: few
j_gene: TRBJ1-4
v_gene: TRBV12-5
CDR3aa: CASGLGTGALNEKLFF
CDR3nt: TGTGCTAGTGGTTTGGGGACAGGAGCCCTTAATGAAAAACTGTTTTTT

d_gene: NA
abundance: NA
j_gene: TRBJ1-2
v_gene: TRBV30
CDR3aa: CAWSVHRVGYGYTF
CDR3nt: TGTGCCTGGAGTGTCCACAGGGTCGGCTATGGCTACACCTTC

d_gene: TRBD2
abundance: NA
j_gene: TRBJ2-7
v_gene: TRBV5-6
CDR3aa: CASSLASGAAYEQYF
CDR3nt: TGTGCCAGCAGCTTAGCAAGCGGGGCCGCCTACGAGCAGTACTTC

d_gene: TRBD1
abundance: NA
j_gene: TRBJ2-2
v_gene: TRBV24-1
CDR3aa: CATSDWTGSGELFF
CDR3nt: TGTGCCACCAGTGATTGGACAGGTAGTGGGGAGCTGTTTTTT

d_gene: NA
abundance: NA
j_gene: TRBJ1-3
v_gene: TRBV5-6
CDR3aa: CASSYGQRAGNTIYF
CDR3nt: TGTGCCAGCAGCTACGGACAGAGGGCTGGAAACACCATATATTTT

d_gene: NA
abundance: NA
j_gene: TRBJ1-1
v_gene: TRBV7-6
CDR3aa: CASSATDSNTEAFF
CDR3nt: TGTGCCAGCAGCGCGACAGATTCGAACACTGAAGCTTTCTTT

d_gene: NA
abundance: NA
j_gene: TRBJ1-5
v_gene: TRBV27
CDR3aa: CASRSVNSNQPQHF
CDR3nt: TGTGCCAGCAGATCAGTTAATAGCAATCAGCCCCAGCATTTT

d_gene: TRBD1
abundance: NA
j_gene: TRBJ2-3
v_gene: TRBV3-1/TRBV3-2
CDR3aa: CASSPTGQGTQYF
CDR3nt: TGTGCCAGCAGCCCCACCGGACAGGGGACGCAGTATTTT

d_gene: NA
abundance: NA
j_gene: TRBJ2-7
v_gene: TRBV3-1/TRBV3-2
CDR3aa: CASSQDSSGQSYEQYF
CDR3nt: TGTGCCAGCAGCCAAGATTCTAGCGGACAGTCCTACGAGCAGTACTTC

d_gene: NA
abundance: NA
j_gene: TRBJ1-2
v_gene: TRBV6-1
CDR3aa: CASSERDFPRGGYYGYTF
CDR3nt: TGTGCCAGCAGTGAAAGAGACTTCCCAAGGGGGGGCTACTATGGCTACACCTTC

d_gene: TRBD1
abundance: NA
j_gene: TRBJ1-1
v_gene: TRBV5-1
CDR3aa: CASSWGQGSAEAFF
CDR3nt: TGCGCCAGCAGTTGGGGACAGGGATCTGCTGAAGCTTTCTTT

d_gene: NA
abundance: NA
j_gene: TRBJ1-2
v_gene: TRBV3-1/TRBV3-2
CDR3aa: CASSQDWAGRGYTF
CDR3nt: TGTGCCAGCAGCCAAGATTGGGCAGGGCGAGGCTACACCTTC

d_gene: TRBD1
abundance: NA
j_gene: TRBJ2-7
v_gene: TRBV5-1
CDR3aa: CASSGGTGVFHEQYF
CDR3nt: TGCGCCAGCAGCGGAGGGACAGGGGTATTCCACGAGCAGTACTTC

d_gene: NA
abundance: NA
j_gene: TRBJ1-5
v_gene: TRBV27
CDR3aa: CASSFRGSNQPQHF
CDR3nt: TGTGCCAGCAGTTTTCGAGGCAGCAATCAGCCCCAGCATTTT

d_gene: NA
abundance: NA
j_gene: TRBJ2-7
v_gene: TRBV6-5
CDR3aa: CAAWSGAHEQYF
CDR3nt: TGTGCCGCTTGGTCAGGGGCCCACGAGCAGTACTTC

d_gene: NA
abundance: NA
j_gene: TRBJ1-2
v_gene: TRBV6-5
CDR3aa: CASRDPGILNYGYTF
CDR3nt: TGTGCCAGCAGGGATCCAGGGATTTTAAACTATGGCTACACCTTC

d_gene: NA
abundance: NA
j_gene: TRBJ1-1
v_gene: TRBV6-5
CDR3aa: CASSLDSRNTEAFF
CDR3nt: TGTGCCAGCAGCTTGGACTCGAGGAACACTGAAGCTTTCTTT

d_gene: NA
abundance: NA
j_gene: TRBJ1-2
v_gene: TRBV4-2
CDR3aa: CASSQEIHSPGGYTF
CDR3nt: TGTGCCAGCAGCCAAGAAATTCACTCCCCGGGTGGCTACACCTTC

d_gene: TRBD1
abundance: NA
j_gene: TRBJ1-4
v_gene: TRBV6-1
CDR3aa: CASSEVRQGPNEKLFF
CDR3nt: TGTGCCAGCAGTGAAGTACGACAGGGGCCGAATGAAAAACTGTTTTTT

d_gene: TRBD1
abundance: NA
j_gene: TRBJ2-5
v_gene: TRBV5-1
CDR3aa: CASSPGQGAVQETQYF
CDR3nt: TGCGCCAGCAGCCCGGGACAGGGGGCGGTCCAAGAGACCCAGTACTTC

d_gene: TRBD2
abundance: once
j_gene: TRBJ2-3
v_gene: TRBV27
CDR3aa: CASRYTSGGPSSTDTQYF
CDR3nt: TGTGCCAGCAGGTACACTAGCGGGGGACCCTCTAGCACAGATACGCAGTATTTT

d_gene: NA
abundance: NA
j_gene: TRBJ2-5
v_gene: TRBV11-3
CDR3aa: CASSLISASAGQAQYF
CDR3nt: TGTGCCAGCAGCTTAATTAGCGCTAGCGCGGGTCAGGCCCAGTACTTC

d_gene: TRBD1
abundance: NA
j_gene: TRBJ2-2
v_gene: TRBV5-1
CDR3aa: CASSDGQGYTGELFF
CDR3nt: TGCGCCAGCAGCGATGGACAGGGGTACACCGGGGAGCTGTTTTTT

d_gene: TRBD2
abundance: NA
j_gene: TRBJ2-3
v_gene: TRBV7-2
CDR3aa: CASSPGWQRGGSDTQYF
CDR3nt: TGTGCCAGCAGCCCCGGATGGCAGCGGGGGGGCTCAGATACGCAGTATTTT

d_gene: TRBD1
abundance: NA
j_gene: TRBJ2-7
v_gene: TRBV5-1
CDR3aa: CASSPGQMYEQYF
CDR3nt: TGCGCCAGCAGCCCGGGACAGATGTACGAGCAGTACTTC